Shown below are 10 T cell receptor beta chains from a single sample sequenced in a study of blood T cell repertoires in COVID-19. Profiling relied on immunoSEQ multiplex PCR, and the TCRdb table lists in-frame clones only, not all of them. The sample records 140,000 or so clones, 88% being singletons. The sample comprised peripheral blood. All receptors derive from a woman aged 45-65 years with acute or convalescent COVID-19.

This chain links TRBV2 with TRBJ1-1; D uncertain. Trimming removed 9 bases at V and 4 bases at J, with 9 bases between. CDR1 is SNHLY, CDR2 FYNNEI, per germline. This CDR3 comprises 11 residues. In DNA form, the CDR3 reads TGTGCCAGAAACCGGGGCACTGAAGCTTTCTTT. This gives the protein CARNRGTEAFF.

CDR3 DNA: TGCAGTGCTAACATGAACACTGAAGCTTTCTTT. Residues: CSANMNTEAFF. J is TRBJ1-1 and V is TRBV20-1; D is undetermined. Looked up from germline, CDR1 is DFQATT and CDR2 is SNEGSKA (reference sequence). V dropped 4 bases and J dropped 0 bases, with 3 bases sitting between them. This CDR3 has 11 amino acids.

The rearrangement links TRBV9 to TRBJ2-1; D is undetermined. The CDR3 has 14 amino acids. The V gene's germline CDR1 is SGDLS and CDR2 YYNGEE. The V and J ends lost 4 bases and 4 bases respectively, with 12 bases between them. This chain's CDR3 is CASSPLLGYNEQFF. CDR3 DNA sequence: TGTGCCAGCAGCCCCCTCCTCGGGTACAATGAGCAGTTCTTC. The variable domain in full, with the rest retrieved from reference TRBV9 and TRBJ2-1, is DSGVTQTPKHLITATGQRVTLRCSPRSGDLSVYWYQQSLDQGLQFLIQYYNGEERAKGNILERFSAQQFPDLHSELNLSSLELGDSALYFCASSPLLGYNEQFFGPGTRLTVL.

This clone was detected once. The chain links TRBV28 to TRBJ1-4; D unclear. CDR1 MDHEN and CDR2 SYDVKM come from the germline V gene. This CDR3 contains 15 residues. Between the trimmed V and J ends, which lost 3 bases and 8 bases, there was a span of 16 bases. The CDR3, as DNA: TGTGCCAGCAGTTTCCCGGACTCAAAGGTCGAAAAACTGTTTTTT. Translating it yields CASSFPDSKVEKLFF.

The genes are TRBV5-4 and TRBJ2-7, with TRBD2 identical over 7 bases. Germline trimming cut 4 bases from V and 3 bases from J; bases unmatched to any gene: 7. In germline, CDR1 is SGHNT, CDR2 YYREEE (reference sequence). The CDR3 sequence is 14 residues long. The CDR3 sequence: CASSQAGPNYEQYF. DNA of the CDR3: TGTGCCAGCAGCCAAGCGGGACCCAACTACGAGCAGTACTTC.

The gene calls are TRBV7-2 and TRBJ2-7; perhaps TRBD2 as D (6 bases). V was trimmed by 5 bases and J by 0 bases, leaving 14 bases between them. Germline CDR1 SGHTA, CDR2 FQGNSA. This CDR3 contains 15 residues. CDR3 amino acids: CASSRSAGSSYEQYF. As DNA, the CDR3 is TGTGCCAGCAGCCGCTCGGCGGGGTCCTCCTACGAGCAGTACTTC. Full variable domain (remainder filled in from reference TRBV7-2 and TRBJ2-7): GAGVSQSPSNKVTEKGKDVELRCDPISGHTALYWYRQSLGQGLEFLIYFQGNSAPDKSGLPSDRFSAERTGGSVSTLTIQRTQQEDSAVYLCASSRSAGSSYEQYFGPGTRLTVT.

The chain is built from TRBV4-2 and TRBJ1-3, with a weak D call TRBD1 (6 bases). In germline, CDR1 is LGHNA, CDR2 YNFKEQ. V gave up 6 bases and J gave up 0 bases, with 12 bases separating them. There are 15 residues in the CDR3. The CDR3 DNA is TGTGCCAGCAGGGAAACAGGGAGCTCTGGAAACACCATATATTTT. Translating it yields CASRETGSSGNTIYF.

The chain has TRBV10-3 and TRBJ1-5; 7 bases agree with TRBD1. The CDR3 has 15 residues. Per germline, CDR1 ENHRY and CDR2 SYGVKD. The ends lost 10 bases at V and 0 bases at J; junction bases unmatched: 9. The CDR3 loop is CATAFGTASNQPQHF. DNA of the CDR3: TGTGCCACTGCATTTGGGACAGCTAGCAATCAGCCCCAGCATTTT.

The genes are TRBV7-2 and TRBJ2-1, with TRBD2 as a possible D gene (5 bases). Germline assignment: CDR1 SGHTA and CDR2 FQGNSA. The CDR3 extends over 15 amino acids. V was trimmed by 3 bases and J by 0 bases, leaving 9 bases between them. The DNA of the CDR3 is TGTGCCAGCAGCTTCCCGGCGGGCTCCTACAATGAGCAGTTCTTC. Amino acids: CASSFPAGSYNEQFF.

In its sample, this clone was seen once. The V gene is TRBV11-1, the J gene TRBJ2-7, with 7 bases that match TRBD1. The V segment lost 5 bases and the J segment 2 bases; nucleotides outside the gene matches: 9. This CDR3 is built from 15 residues. Germline V gene data show CDR1 as SGHAT and CDR2 as FQDESV (reference sequence). The CDR3 spells CASSVETGETYEQYF. Here the CDR3 DNA reads TGTGCCAGCAGCGTCGAAACAGGGGAAACCTACGAGCAGTACTTC. Combining the CDR3 with reference TRBV11-1 and TRBJ2-7 gives the whole variable domain EAEVAQSPRYKITEKSQAVAFWCDPISGHATLYWYRQILGQGPELLVQFQDESVVDDSQLPKDRFSAERLKGVDSTLKIQPAELGDSAMYLCASSVETGETYEQYFGPGTRLTVT.